The TCR beta chain under discussion was sequenced for a study of blood T cells in healthy people across ages. The CDR3 loop spans 15 amino acids. Germline trimming cut 4 bases from V and 5 bases from J; bases unmatched to any gene: 10. Per the germline V gene, CDR1 is SGHRS and CDR2 is YFSETQ. Primed by a sample-barcoded 5' primer and a J-beta primer mix, a second PCR proceeded for roughly 6 to 12 cycles. One entry per CDR3 protein, called by TCRdb with MiXCR from the 5' RACE reads. The sample has over a million distinct CDR3 sequences; under 55% are singletons. Every sample had a minimum of 6.5 million PBMCs isolated.

The sequenced sample consisted of blood. This clonotype originated in a woman in her fifties or sixties in good health. The chain employs TRBV5-1 and TRBJ2-3; 7 nucleotides line up with TRBD1. CDR3 sequence (DNA): TGCGCCAGCAGCACCCACCGGGACAGCCGAGATACGCAGTATTTT. This gives the protein CASSTHRDSRDTQYF. The full variable domain, with the rest looked up from reference TRBV5-1 and TRBJ2-3, is KAGVTQTPRYLIKTRGQQVTLSCSPISGHRSVSWYQQTPGQGLQFLFEYFSETQRNKGNFPGRFSGRQFSNSRSEMNVSTLELGDSALYLCASSTHRDSRDTQYFGPGTRLTVL.